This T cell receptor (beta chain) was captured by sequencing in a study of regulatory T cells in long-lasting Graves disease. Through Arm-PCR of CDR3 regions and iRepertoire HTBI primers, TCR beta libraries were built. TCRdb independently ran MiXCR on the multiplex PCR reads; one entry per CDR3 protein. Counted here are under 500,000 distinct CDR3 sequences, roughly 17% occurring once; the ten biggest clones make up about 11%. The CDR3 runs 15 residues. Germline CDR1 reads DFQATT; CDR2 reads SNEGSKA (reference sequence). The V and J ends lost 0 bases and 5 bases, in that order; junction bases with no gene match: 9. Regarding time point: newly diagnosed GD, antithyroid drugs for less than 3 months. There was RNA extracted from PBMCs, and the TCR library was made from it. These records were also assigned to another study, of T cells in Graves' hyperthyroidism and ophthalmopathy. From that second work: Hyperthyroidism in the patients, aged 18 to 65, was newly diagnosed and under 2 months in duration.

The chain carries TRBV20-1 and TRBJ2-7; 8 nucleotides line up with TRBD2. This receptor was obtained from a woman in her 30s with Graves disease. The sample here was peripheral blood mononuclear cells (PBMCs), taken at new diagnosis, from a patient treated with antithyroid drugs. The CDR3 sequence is CSARDRGGAAHEQYF. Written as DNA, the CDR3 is TGCAGTGCTAGAGACCGGGGGGGGGCTGCCCACGAGCAGTACTTC.